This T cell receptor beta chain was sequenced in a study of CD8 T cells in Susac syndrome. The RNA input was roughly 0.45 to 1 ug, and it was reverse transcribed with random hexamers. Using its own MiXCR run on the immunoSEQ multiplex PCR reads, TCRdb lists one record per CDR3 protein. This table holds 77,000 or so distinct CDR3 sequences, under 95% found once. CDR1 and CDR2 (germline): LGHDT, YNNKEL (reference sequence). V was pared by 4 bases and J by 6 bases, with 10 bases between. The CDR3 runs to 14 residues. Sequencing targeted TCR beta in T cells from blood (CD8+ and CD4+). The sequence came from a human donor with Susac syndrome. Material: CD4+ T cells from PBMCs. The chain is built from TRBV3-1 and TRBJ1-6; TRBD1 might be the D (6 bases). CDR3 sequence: CASSLRTANSPLHF. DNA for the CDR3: TGTGCCAGCAGCCTCCGGACAGCTAATTCACCCCTCCACTTT.